This T cell receptor beta chain was profiled in a study of cytomegalovirus exposure and HLA in healthy donors. Study information: Earlier, approximately 180 million T cells were analyzed, and about 120 million unique TCR beta sequences were found among them.

A word on this clone: No antigen is known for it.

Study outcomes and limitations: The likely origin of a cluster of highly shared sequence variants was a sequencing artifact. Some TCR beta chains (roughly 160 of them) were listed as cytomegalovirus-associated.

The study ran its PCR with 60 Vbeta and 13 Jbeta primers. Assay: immunoSEQ multiplex PCR; the TCRdb copy retains only in-frame clones and omits some. The data show tens of thousands of clones, roughly 86% seen once. This CDR3 has 15 residues. Trimming removed 0 bases at V and 1 base at J, with 8 bases between. Germline V CDR1 and CDR2: SGHNT, YYREEE (reference sequence). The chain employs TRBV5-4 and TRBJ2-1; D is unresolved. The TCR was taken from a woman aged 18 to 35 in good health and CMV-seropositive. Input material: PBMCs. Written as DNA, the CDR3 is TGTGCCAGCAGCTTGGCCGCGAATTCCTACAATGAGCAGTTCTTC. Amino acid sequence: CASSLAANSYNEQFF.